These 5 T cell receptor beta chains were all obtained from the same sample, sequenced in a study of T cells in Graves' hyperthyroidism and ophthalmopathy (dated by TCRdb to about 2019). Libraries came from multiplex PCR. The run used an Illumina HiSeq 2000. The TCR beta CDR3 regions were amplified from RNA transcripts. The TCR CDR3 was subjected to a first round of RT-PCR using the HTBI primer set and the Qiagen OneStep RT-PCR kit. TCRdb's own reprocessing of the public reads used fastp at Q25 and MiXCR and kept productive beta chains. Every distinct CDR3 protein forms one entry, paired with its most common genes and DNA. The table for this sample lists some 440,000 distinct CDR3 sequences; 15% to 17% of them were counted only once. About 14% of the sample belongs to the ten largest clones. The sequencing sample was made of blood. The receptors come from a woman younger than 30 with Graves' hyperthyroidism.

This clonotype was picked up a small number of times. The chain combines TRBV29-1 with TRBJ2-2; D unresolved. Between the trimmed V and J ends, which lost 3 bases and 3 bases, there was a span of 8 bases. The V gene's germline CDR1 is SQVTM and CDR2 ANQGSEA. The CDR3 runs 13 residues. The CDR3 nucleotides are TGCAGCGTTGAGGGCAGCTACACCGGGGAGCTGTTTTTT. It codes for CSVEGSYTGELFF.

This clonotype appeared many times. CDR3 nucleotides: TGCGCCAGCAGAGGACAGGGGGCAGGTGGAAACACCATATATTTT. Protein: CASRGQGAGGNTIYF. The chain recombines TRBV5-1 with TRBJ1-3; 11 bases are a match to TRBD1. The CDR3 is 15 amino acids. The junction had 4 bases not matched to a gene; V was cut back by 5 bases and J by 3 bases. Looked up from germline, CDR1 is SGHRS and CDR2 is YFSETQ. The whole variable domain, remainder taken from reference TRBV5-1 and TRBJ1-3, is KAGVTQTPRYLIKTRGQQVTLSCSPISGHRSVSWYQQTPGQGLQFLFEYFSETQRNKGNFPGRFSGRQFSNSRSEMNVSTLELGDSALYLCASRGQGAGGNTIYFGEGSWLTVV.

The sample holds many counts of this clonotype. The CDR3 DNA sequence: TGTGCCAGCAGCGCCCGAGGGGGCCCCTCCTATGGCTACACCTTC. It codes for CASSARGGPSYGYTF. The chain carries TRBV7-2 and TRBJ1-2; 7 positions agree with TRBD1. This CDR3 region has 15 residues. V was pared by 5 bases and J by 4 bases, with 10 bases of the junction left unmatched. Germline CDR1 SGHTA, CDR2 FQGNSA.

The CDR3 here is CASRGTGGEDYTF. The CDR3, as DNA: TGTGCCAGCAGGGGAACAGGGGGGGAAGACTACACCTTC. The chain employs TRBV9 and TRBJ1-2; 8 bases match TRBD1. V was clipped by 5 bases and J by 10 bases; unmatched bases: 10. CDR3 size: 13 residues. Looked up from germline, CDR1 is SGDLS and CDR2 is YYNGEE.

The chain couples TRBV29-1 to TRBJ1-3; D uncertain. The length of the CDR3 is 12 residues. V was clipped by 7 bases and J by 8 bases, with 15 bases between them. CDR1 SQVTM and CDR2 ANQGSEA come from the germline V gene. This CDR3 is CSARGGGDTIYF. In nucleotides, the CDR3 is TGCAGCGCTAGAGGAGGTGGGGACACCATATATTTT.